This entry describes one T cell receptor (beta chain). This specimen belongs to a study of blood T cell repertoires in COVID-19. Study-level information: The samples span acute and convalescent COVID-19 from the United States, Italy and Spain. PBMCs, B-cell-depleted T cells, or T cells provided the cDNA or gDNA that made up the material.

How the authors handled the data: Researchers report that nucleated cell counts were estimated from reference gene primer amplification. This table comes from immunoSEQ multiplex PCR, and its TCRdb copy is limited to in-frame clones, with some not included. D and trimming were read from the DNA, whereas the V and J calls and clone size are those reported in that table. The sample holds 130,000 to 150,000 clones, 70% to 90% seen once. CDR1 and CDR2 (germline): MNHEY, SVGAGI. The CDR3 totals 15 residues. Losses at the gene ends were 5 bases for V and 7 bases for J; bases not matched to a gene: 7. The TCR originated in a woman in her fifties or sixties with acute or convalescent COVID-19. The chain couples TRBV6-5 to TRBJ2-1; 11 bases agree with TRBD2. Sequencing input: peripheral blood. CDR3 DNA sequence: TGTGCCAGCAGTCCCCTAGCGGGGGGCAGAAATGAGCAGTTCTTC. Its protein product is CASSPLAGGRNEQFF.